This TCR beta chain was retrieved from a study of T cell responses to AZD1222 COVID-19 vaccine (dated by TCRdb to about 2021). Some background on the complete study: Because spike-specific TCR depth and breadth did not differ between the two schedules, AZD1222 recipients who got a second dose at roughly 4 weeks were pooled with those who got a second dose at roughly 12 weeks. A total of about 250 trial participants underwent TCR sequencing, of whom roughly 210 had received two doses of AZD1222 and roughly 26 had received two doses of the MenACWY control vaccine. Trial participants were enrolled by age into subgroups of 18-55, 56-69 and 70-plus years, and about 150, 27 and 61 TCR-sequenced participants, respectively, were included in these subgroups. The investigation overall reported the following: Because no samples from the day 14 peak response were available, repertoires could be characterized only after the peak T cell response. Spike-specific TCR breadth and depth rose significantly after two AZD1222 doses compared with day 0 and with MenACWY recipients. The whole spike protein was spanned by vaccine-associated CD4 TCRs, and dominant responses were seen in regions 160-218 and 743-854. Reportedly, almost half of the unique spike-specific TCRs recognized epitopes lying outside the regions that are mutated in the B.1.351 and B.1.1.7 variants. Participants were mostly white British and included more females than males, and it was suggested by the authors that clonal diversity may have been underestimated. Conclusions about previously exposed vaccinees are limited because only a handful of AZD1222 recipients were SARS-CoV-2 seropositive at baseline. The 56-69-year group was small, and its depth increase did not reach significance, likely because of low power.

This sample's time point label indicates: baseline before first vaccination. The vaccinee samples were drawn from two UK trials, COV001 and COV002, one of which was a single-blind randomized controlled phase 2/3 trial testing AZD1222 (ChAdOx1 nCoV-19) in healthy adults. Trial participant PBMC samples were collected at day 0 and day 28 after the second dose for TCRbeta chain sequencing. Trimming removed 3 bases from V and 7 bases from J, leaving 12 bases between the germline ends. CDR1 and CDR2, looked up from the germline V gene, are SGHAT and FQNNGV. The CDR3, from cysteine to phenylalanine, totals 13 residues. Only the CDR3 DNA is retained, 39 bases long and in frame from the first base. The CDR3 regions of human TCRbeta chains were subjected to immunosequencing. The study's processing was this. TCRs in the repertoires were compared against a reference library of SARS-CoV-2-specific TCRs that had been generated with the MIRA antigen-specificity platform. Breadth meant the fraction of unique TCRs that were SARS-CoV-2-associated, whereas depth meant the fraction of total T cells that were SARS-CoV-2-associated. Using the MIRA data, every spike-specific TCR was mapped to the spike region that the TCR reacted to and assigned to either a CD4 or a CD8 class. Log10-transformed breadth and depth values were compared by one-way ANOVA with Sidak's multiple comparisons tests. TCRdb took this table from immuneACCESS and kept in-frame rearrangements with V and J called. Such tables lack part of the clones; where checked against another copy, unresolved V genes explain under half of the gap, and the rest is unexplained. V, J and clone size reflect that table, while D and trimming were determined from the DNA. The sample has around 140,000 clones on record, approximately 84% of them singletons. The top ten clones comprise approximately 20% of the sample.

Details on this clone: Its target antigen remains unknown. No clone much larger than this one lies a single base away; base qualities are absent.

Sample: peripheral blood, taken on day 0 of AZD1222 vaccination. The sequence joins TRBV11-2 to TRBJ1-2, with an unclear D gene assignment. This TCR was sampled from an adult in good health. For the CDR3, the sequence is CASSFSLKGGYTF. At the DNA level, the sequence is TGTGCCAGCAGCTTTAGTCTGAAGGGTGGCTACACCTTC. Reference TRBV11-2 and TRBJ1-2 proteins supply the regions before and after the CDR3; the full variable domain is: EAGVAQSPRYKIIEKRQSVAFWCNPISGHATLYWYQQILGQGPKLLIQFQNNGVVDDSQLPKDRFSAERLKGVDSTLKIQPAKLEDSAVYLCASSFSLKGGYTFGSGTRLTVV.